The 3 T cell receptor beta chains reported below all come from one sample, sequenced in a study of shared clonotypes between healthy human individuals. Clones were read by immunoSEQ multiplex PCR, and TCRdb kept only the in-frame ones, dropping some. Of nearly 2 million clones listed, about 95% were seen once; the top ten hold 0.9% to 1.5%. Naive CD8 cells, CD45RO-negative and positively selected for CCR7, excluded terminally differentiated effector memory CD45RA+ cells. The specimen was naive CD8+ T cells sorted from blood. The receptor source for this set is a man aged 18 to 29 in good health.

This clone turned up a few times. This rearrangement joins TRBV13 to TRBJ1-2, with a possible D match to TRBD1 (5 bases). V was trimmed by 8 bases and J by 4 bases, leaving 17 bases between them. CDR1 is PRHDT, CDR2 FYEKMQ, per germline (reference sequence). CDR3 length equals 14 residues. The chain's CDR3 is CASPSHPGTYGYTF. CDR3 sequence (DNA): TGTGCCAGCCCTTCTCATCCCGGGACCTATGGCTACACCTTC. The full variable domain, with the rest looked up from reference TRBV13 and TRBJ1-2, is AAGVIQSPRHLIKEKRETATLKCYPIPRHDTVYWYQQGPGQDPQFLISFYEKMQSDKGSIPDRFSAQQFSDYHSELNMSSLELGDSALYFCASPSHPGTYGYTFGSGTRLTVV.

This CDR3 is CASSSLAGENTGELFF. CDR3 bases: TGTGCCAGCAGCTCCTTAGCGGGGGAGAACACCGGGGAGCTGTTTTTT. The rearrangement joins TRBV5-6 to TRBJ2-2; 9 nucleotides align to TRBD2. CDR1 SGHDT and CDR2 YYEEEE come from the germline V gene. The ends lost 3 bases at V and 1 base at J; junction bases unmatched: 4. This CDR3 contains 16 residues.

This chain joins TRBV6-1 and TRBJ1-4, with 7 bases that match TRBD1. Trimming took 2 bases from V and 7 from J; bases not matched to a gene: 10. Germline V gene data show CDR1 as MNHNS and CDR2 as SASEGT. The CDR3 runs 16 residues. Here the CDR3 reads CASSEIGGGIGEKLFF. CDR3 bases: TGTGCCAGCAGTGAAATCGGAGGGGGCATTGGTGAAAAACTGTTTTTT.